The 24 T cell receptor beta chains below come from one sample, sequenced in a study of blood T cell repertoires in COVID-19. Profiled with immunoSEQ multiplex PCR; TCRdb holds only in-frame clones, not every one. The top ten hold around 4.2% of the sample, which has around 99,000 clones, about three quarters seen once. Sequenced input: peripheral blood. These receptors originate from a human donor in a cohort sampled during active or convalescent COVID-19.

This chain links TRBV9 with TRBJ1-5, with no clear D. There are 13 residues in the CDR3. V lost 0 bases and J 5 bases, leaving 6 bases between the germline ends. Germline V gene data show CDR1 as SGDLS and CDR2 as YYNGEE. The CDR3 DNA is TGTGCCAGCAGCGTAGGTCAGGATCAGCCCCAGCATTTT. This codes for CASSVGQDQPQHF.

This chain uses TRBV6-6 with TRBJ2-2; 9 bases line up with TRBD2. The CDR3 is made up of 18 amino acids. V was pared by 5 bases and J by 6 bases, with 16 bases of the junction left unmatched. Per the germline V gene, CDR1 is MNHNY and CDR2 is SVGAGI (reference sequence). The CDR3 DNA is TGTGCCAGCAGTCATACTCGGGGGTTAGCGGGGGCCCCCGGGGAGCTGTTTTTT. It encodes CASSHTRGLAGAPGELFF.

The chain uses TRBV14 and TRBJ1-1; D is unclear. V was shortened by 1 base and J by 8 bases, with 5 bases between the two germline ends. The germline V gene has CDR1 SGHDN and CDR2 FVKESK. The CDR3 loop spans 11 amino acids. DNA of the CDR3: TGTGCCAGCAGCCAAGGGCCCGAAGCTTTCTTT. This encodes CASSQGPEAFF.

This clone was picked up a small number of times. V is TRBV7-2 and J is TRBJ2-2, with a possible D match to TRBD1 (6 bases). Germline V lookup: CDR1 SGHTA, CDR2 FQGNSA. V lost 5 bases to trimming and J lost 4 bases, with 11 bases between them. The CDR3 has 14 residues. The CDR3 spells CASSQGQTTGELFF. CDR3 bases: TGTGCCAGCAGCCAAGGACAGACCACCGGGGAGCTGTTTTTT.

This chain connects TRBV3-1 (or the pseudogene TRBV3-2) to TRBJ2-7; tentatively, D is TRBD2 (5 bases). Trimming pared 1 base from V and 9 bases from J, leaving 19 bases between. There are 15 residues in the CDR3. In germline, CDR1 is LGHDT, CDR2 YNNKEL (reference sequence). The CDR3 nucleotides are TGTGCCAGCAGCCAAGCCGCCGGACTGGGAGCTTTGCAGTACTTC. Protein sequence: CASSQAAGLGALQYF.

The J gene is TRBJ2-5, the V gene TRBV11-2, with 7 bases matching TRBD1. Germline V lookup: CDR1 SGHAT, CDR2 FQNNGV. The CDR3 covers 14 residues. J gave up 2 bases and V 5 bases, and 5 bases lay outside the gene matches. CDR3 protein: CASSPRTGQETQYF. As DNA, the CDR3 is TGTGCCAGCAGCCCTCGGACAGGACAAGAGACCCAGTACTTC.

This chain uses TRBV24-1 with TRBJ1-1; D unresolved. There are 15 residues in the CDR3. Per germline, CDR1 KGHDR and CDR2 SFDVKD. The V end lost 4 bases, the J end lost 1 base, and 12 bases lay between the germline ends. CDR3 nucleotide sequence: TGTGCCACCAGTGACGCTCGAGGAGGGAACACTGAAGCTTTCTTT. Encoded protein: CATSDARGGNTEAFF.

This clone was detected only once. The rearrangement links TRBV3-1 (or the pseudogene TRBV3-2) to TRBJ1-1; perhaps TRBD1 as D (6 bases). The ends were cut back, 6 bases at V and 0 bases at J, with 11 bases in the middle. The germline V gene encodes CDR1 LGHDT and CDR2 YNNKEL (reference sequence). This CDR3 has 14 residues. CDR3 in amino acids: CASSLSGVNTEAFF. The CDR3, as DNA: TGTGCCAGCAGTCTCTCAGGGGTGAACACTGAAGCTTTCTTT.

The chain carries TRBV19 and TRBJ1-5; TRBD1 might be the D (6 bases). Trimming took 5 bases from V and 7 from J, leaving 15 bases between them. The CDR3 sequence is 14 residues long. Germline CDR1 reads LNHDA; CDR2 reads SQIVND (reference sequence). The DNA of the CDR3 is TGTGCCAGTAGTGTACAGGGTACTAGGCAGCCCCAGCATTTT. This encodes CASSVQGTRQPQHF.

V gene TRBV30 combines with J gene TRBJ1-3, with no clear D. CDR1 is GTSNPN, CDR2 SVGIG, per germline (reference sequence). The CDR3 extends over 13 amino acids. V lost 4 bases and J 7 bases, leaving 14 bases between the germline ends. CDR3 protein: CAWTTTGANTIYF. In DNA, the CDR3 is TGTGCCTGGACTACTACCGGAGCGAACACCATATATTTT.

The genes are TRBV6-6 and TRBJ2-1; D is unresolved. The CDR3 loop spans 14 amino acids. Germline loops: CDR1 MNHNY, CDR2 SVGAGI (reference sequence). The ends were cut back, 0 bases at V and 8 bases at J, with 11 bases in the middle. The chain's CDR3 is CASSYSGVFDEQFF. CDR3 bases: TGTGCCAGCAGTTACTCAGGAGTTTTCGATGAGCAGTTCTTC.

This chain links TRBV7-2 with TRBJ2-7; possible D gene TRBD1, 7 bases. The CDR3 covers 16 residues. V shed 5 bases and J shed 3 bases, with 20 bases lying between them. The germline CDR1 and CDR2 sequences are SGHTA and FQGNSA. CDR3 in amino acids: CASSAQGGRSVYEQYF. CDR3 DNA: TGTGCCAGCAGCGCCCAGGGGGGACGTTCAGTCTACGAGCAGTACTTC.

This chain uses TRBV7-8 with TRBJ1-6; 9 bases match TRBD1. Germline CDR1 and CDR2: SGHVS and FQNEAQ. This CDR3 region has 17 residues. J gave up 4 bases and V 3 bases, and 7 bases lay outside the gene matches. CDR3 sequence (DNA): TGTGCCAGCAGCTTTTCCGGGACAGGGAGTTATAATTCACCCCTCCACTTT. This encodes CASSFSGTGSYNSPLHF.

The chain recombines TRBV18 with TRBJ2-7; D may be TRBD2 (6 bases). The CDR3 has 14 residues. The V gene's germline CDR1 is KGHSH and CDR2 LQKENI. Trimming removed 4 bases from V and 2 bases from J, with 12 bases in between. CDR3: CASSLQEGTYEQYF. The CDR3 DNA sequence: TGTGCCAGCTCACTCCAGGAGGGGACCTACGAGCAGTACTTC.

The J gene is TRBJ2-7, the V gene TRBV7-2, with D unclear. Trimming removed 0 bases from V and 4 bases from J, with 13 bases in between. The germline V gene encodes CDR1 SGHTA and CDR2 FQGNSA. The CDR3 extends over 15 amino acids. The CDR3 sequence is CASSLAQDLFYEQYF. The CDR3 DNA follows: TGTGCCAGCAGCTTAGCGCAGGATTTGTTTTACGAGCAGTACTTC.

The chain is built from TRBV13 and TRBJ2-2; the D is unclear. This CDR3 contains 15 residues. Trimming pared 6 bases from V and 0 bases from J, leaving 11 bases between. Germline loops: CDR1 PRHDT, CDR2 FYEKMQ (reference sequence). CDR3 DNA: TGTGCCAGCAGTGTGGCTTACACGAACACCGGGGAGCTGTTTTTT. The encoded protein is CASSVAYTNTGELFF. Together with reference TRBV13 and TRBJ2-2, the CDR3 gives the full variable domain: AAGVIQSPRHLIKEKRETATLKCYPIPRHDTVYWYQQGPGQDPQFLISFYEKMQSDKGSIPDRFSAQQFSDYHSELNMSSLELGDSALYFCASSVAYTNTGELFFGEGSRLTVL.

The chain links TRBV4-3 to TRBJ2-1, with D perhaps TRBD2 (6 bases). Germline V gives CDR1 LGHNA, CDR2 YSLEER. The germline V and J ends were trimmed by 4 bases and 3 bases, with 16 bases remaining between them. The CDR3 has 16 residues. The CDR3 protein is CASSPLVTRNYNEQFF. CDR3 DNA: TGCGCCAGCAGCCCACTTGTGACTAGAAACTACAATGAGCAGTTCTTC.

V is TRBV10-3 and J is TRBJ2-7; possible D gene TRBD2, 5 bases. The germline CDR1 and CDR2 sequences are ENHRY and SYGVKD. Trimming took off 3 bases at V and 1 base at J, with 13 bases between the two ends. This CDR3 contains 15 residues. Written as DNA, the CDR3 is TGTGCCATCAGTGATTTGTCGGGATCTTCCTACGAGCAGTACTTC. Translated, it gives CAISDLSGSSYEQYF.

This clone was observed a single time. This chain connects TRBV19 to TRBJ2-2; 12 positions match TRBD2. This CDR3 has 16 amino acids. V was pared by 1 base and J by 8 bases, with 5 bases of the junction left unmatched. CDR1 and CDR2 from the germline V gene are LNHDA and SQIVND (reference sequence). The CDR3 coding sequence is TGTGCCAGTAGTATAGTGACTAGCGGGAGTGTAGGGGAGCTGTTTTTT. Its translation is CASSIVTSGSVGELFF.

This chain connects TRBV5-1 to TRBJ2-7; no firm D call. The germline V gene encodes CDR1 SGHRS and CDR2 YFSETQ. Trimming took 4 bases from V and 4 from J, leaving 15 bases between them. The CDR3 length is 14 residues. The CDR3 sequence is CASSSPLGSYEQYF. The DNA for the CDR3 is TGCGCCAGCAGCAGCCCCCTCGGGTCATACGAGCAGTACTTC.

In this sample, this clone turned up a few times. The rearrangement uses TRBV19 and TRBJ2-7, with TRBD1 matching 7 bases. The CDR3 is 16 amino acids. V lost 1 base and J lost 1; bases outside the gene matches: 7. Looked up from germline, CDR1 is LNHDA and CDR2 is SQIVND (reference sequence). As DNA, the CDR3 is TGTGCCAGTAGTATAGGGGACAGTAGAATTTCCTACGAGCAGTACTTC. Translation: CASSIGDSRISYEQYF.

This clone was seen only once. The chain joins TRBV5-1 to TRBJ2-5; 7 positions match TRBD1. With V trimmed by 4 bases and J by 1 base, 7 bases remained unmatched. Germline V gives CDR1 SGHRS, CDR2 YFSETQ. The CDR3 runs to 15 residues. The CDR3, as DNA: TGCGCCAGCAGCCGCTACAGGGGACCCCAAGAGACCCAGTACTTC. Protein product: CASSRYRGPQETQYF.

This clone has just one count. The chain employs TRBV12-2 and TRBJ2-7; no DNA check was done on the table's D call, TRBD1. TRBV12-2 corresponds to a pseudogene. The length of the CDR3 is 14 residues. CDR3: CASRSQGFSYEQYF. For the CDR3, the DNA is TGTGCAAGTCGCTCGCAGGGGTTCTCCTACGAGCAGTACTTC.

The sample holds a few counts of this clone. J is TRBJ1-1 and V is TRBV6-2 or TRBV6-3, with a weak D call TRBD1 (5 bases). The CDR3 spans 16 residues. Germline V CDR1 and CDR2: MNHEY, SVGEGT. V shed 0 bases and J shed 2 bases, with 13 bases lying between them. Here the CDR3 DNA reads TGTGCCAGCAGTTACTCCCGATCAGGGCGCAACACTGAAGCTTTCTTT. Translating it yields CASSYSRSGRNTEAFF.